The 25 T cell receptor beta chains below were found in one sample sequenced in a study of blood T cells in healthy people across ages. Primers used in a second PCR of roughly 7 to 12 cycles were a sample-barcoded 5' primer and a J-beta primer mix. Each CDR3 protein is one row after TCRdb ran MiXCR on the 5' RACE reads. The sample carries over 1,300,000 distinct CDR3 sequences, approximately 59% recorded once. Material for sequencing was blood. The receptors originated from a man aged 18 to 29 in good health.

This chain links TRBV6-1 with TRBJ2-5, with 7 bases that match TRBD1. The J call may be mistaken, given a closer DNA end match to TRBJ2-7. Germline V CDR1 and CDR2: MNHNS, SASEGT. This CDR3 is 12 amino acids long. The CDR3 DNA sequence: TGTGCCAGCAGGGGGACAGCTGACGAGCAGTACTTC. As protein: CASRGTADEQYF.

As concerns this clonotype: The junction departs from the called germline gene at one end, perhaps through a read error. The chain recombines TRBV6-5 with TRBJ1-6, with D uncertain. CDR3 length: 16 amino acids. The germline V gene has CDR1 MNHEY and CDR2 SVGAGI. CDR3 DNA: TGTGCCAGCAGTTACTCCCACCCGGGAGCGGATTCACTCCTCCACTTT. As protein: CASSYSHPGADSLLHF.

V and J are TRBV13 and TRBJ2-1; 9 bases are a match to TRBD2. CDR3 length: 14 residues. Germline V gives CDR1 PRHDT, CDR2 FYEKMQ (reference sequence). V lost 8 bases, J lost 14 bases, and 16 bases stayed unmatched. CDR3 coding DNA: TGTGCCAGCGCCACCCGAGCTAGCGGGATATTCGAGTTCTTC. Its protein is CASATRASGIFEFF.

The V and J genes are TRBV29-1 and TRBJ2-3, with D perhaps TRBD1 (6 bases). The CDR3 extends over 15 amino acids. Trimming left V 1 base short and J 0 bases short, with 11 bases between. The germline CDR1 and CDR2 sequences are SQVTM and ANQGSEA. As DNA, the CDR3 is TGCAGCGTTGAAGGGGACATAGTTAGCACAGATACGCAGTATTTT. It translates to CSVEGDIVSTDTQYF.

This clonotype was seen only a few times. The chain employs TRBV20-1 and TRBJ1-5; TRBD1 is a possible D gene (6 bases). Trimming removed 4 bases from V and 6 bases from J, with 16 bases in between. CDR3 length equals 14 residues. Germline-derived CDR1 and CDR2 are DFQATT and SNEGSKA (reference sequence). The CDR3 sequence is CSAKGGPVSQPQHF. The DNA of the CDR3 is TGCAGTGCTAAGGGGGGGCCTGTTAGTCAGCCCCAGCATTTT.

The V gene is TRBV20-1, the J gene TRBJ2-1, with 9 bases fitting TRBD2. Germline lookup yields CDR1 DFQATT and CDR2 SNEGSKA (reference sequence). V lost 2 bases, J lost 4 bases, and 6 bases stayed unmatched. The CDR3 is 15 amino acids. The CDR3 DNA is TGCAGTGCTAGACTAAGCGGGGGGAGGTACAATGAGCAGTTCTTC. Translating it yields CSARLSGGRYNEQFF.

The J gene is TRBJ2-5, the V gene TRBV12-3 or TRBV12-4, with D perhaps given as TRBD1 or TRBD2 (5 bases each). Trimming left V 0 bases short and J 2 bases short, with 10 bases between. The CDR3 has 15 residues. CDR3 bases: TGTGCCAGCAGTTTAGCGGGGGAGATTCAAGAGACCCAGTACTTC. Protein: CASSLAGEIQETQYF.

This chain uses TRBV4-1 with TRBJ2-2; D is tentatively TRBD1 or TRBD2 (5 bases each). The CDR3 is 15 amino acids. Germline V lookup: CDR1 MGHRA, CDR2 YSYEKL. Trimming stripped 1 base from V and 3 bases from J, with 9 bases between. CDR3 region: CASSQGGGYTGELFF. The CDR3 DNA reads TGCGCCAGCAGCCAAGGGGGCGGGTACACCGGGGAGCTGTTTTTT.

This clonotype has more than one count but fewer than ten. The chain carries TRBV14 and TRBJ1-6, with TRBD1 matching over 8 bases. V gave up 2 bases and J gave up 9 bases; unmatched junction bases: 6. This CDR3 comprises 15 residues. Germline V gene sequence: CDR1 SGHDN, CDR2 FVKESK. The CDR3 nucleotides are TGTGCCAGCAGCCAACGGACAGGGAGAGCTTCACCCCTCCACTTT. This encodes CASSQRTGRASPLHF.

This clonotype was detected a few times. The V call is TRBV20-1, the J call TRBJ2-7; 8 nucleotides agree with TRBD2. V lost 5 bases, J lost 2 bases, and 8 bases stayed unmatched. The germline V gene has CDR1 DFQATT and CDR2 SNEGSKA (reference sequence). The CDR3 is made up of 14 amino acids. The CDR3 region is CSAETSGHAYEQYF. As DNA, the CDR3 is TGCAGTGCTGAAACTAGCGGCCATGCCTACGAGCAGTACTTC.

The chain couples TRBV6-6 to TRBJ1-2; TRBD1 agrees at 9 bases. Germline V gene lookup returns CDR1 MNHNY and CDR2 SVGAGI (reference sequence). The trim removed 10 bases at V and 8 bases at J, leaving 8 bases unmatched. The CDR3 sequence is 12 residues long. In nucleotides, the CDR3 is TGTGCCACGGGACAGGGATTAGACGGCTACACCTTC. The encoded protein is CATGQGLDGYTF.

The chain has TRBV12-3 or TRBV12-4 and TRBJ1-5, with D perhaps matching TRBD1 (6 bases). The CDR3 extends over 14 amino acids. V was clipped by 7 bases and J by 4 bases, with 14 bases between them. The CDR3 loop reads CASIQDSSNQPQHF. The DNA for the CDR3 is TGTGCCAGCATTCAGGACAGTTCAAATCAGCCCCAGCATTTT.

The chain links TRBV21-1 to TRBJ1-5. TRBV21-1 is a recognized pseudogene. The length of the CDR3 is 15 residues. The CDR3: CASSPTPNSNQPQHF. The CDR3 nucleotides read TGTGCCAGCAGTCCGACTCCAAATAGCAATCAGCCCCAGCATTTT.

The CDR3 sequence is CSVAVAGHYEQYF. The CDR3 nucleotides are TGCAGCGTTGCGGTAGCGGGGCACTACGAGCAGTACTTC. The chain combines TRBV29-1 with TRBJ2-5, with 8 positions matching TRBD2. The J call may not be correct, given that the DNA end is closer to TRBJ2-7. Germline V lookup: CDR1 SQVTM, CDR2 ANQGSEA. This CDR3 region has 13 residues.

This clonotype was seen a handful of times. V usage is TRBV9 and J usage is TRBJ1-4; no clear D gene. CDR1 and CDR2 from the germline V gene are SGDLS and YYNGEE. The CDR3 totals 16 residues. V lost 0 bases to trimming and J lost 5 bases, with 14 bases between them. As DNA, the CDR3 is TGTGCCAGCAGCGTAGGGTCACGGTCGCTAAATGAAAAACTGTTTTTT. Protein product: CASSVGSRSLNEKLFF.

The J gene is TRBJ2-7, the V gene TRBV15; a possible D gene is TRBD1 (5 bases). This CDR3 has 15 amino acids. Trimming removed 3 bases from V and 3 bases from J, with 15 bases in between. Germline values: CDR1 LNHNV, CDR2 YYDKDF (reference sequence). In DNA form, the CDR3 reads TGTGCCACCAGCAGGGACACTCTATCGGGCTACGAGCAGTACTTC. Protein product: CATSRDTLSGYEQYF.

This clonotype was seen a few times. This chain connects TRBV4-1 to TRBJ1-2; 8 bases are a match to TRBD1. The trim removed 1 base at V and 2 bases at J, leaving 6 bases unmatched. Germline CDR1 MGHRA, CDR2 YSYEKL. There are 16 residues in the CDR3. The CDR3 spells CASSQVLRGLNYGYTF. The DNA of the CDR3 is TGCGCCAGCAGCCAAGTCCTCAGGGGGCTGAACTATGGCTACACCTTC.

In its sample, this clonotype was seen once. This chain joins TRBV24-1 and TRBJ2-7; 7 bases are shared with TRBD1. The J call may be faulty, since TRBJ2-5 better matches the DNA end. Germline-derived CDR1 and CDR2 are KGHDR and SFDVKD. The CDR3 runs to 14 residues. The CDR3 bases are TGTGCCACCAGTGATCCGACAGGGAAAGAGACCCAGTACTTC. The encoded protein is CATSDPTGKETQYF.

The chain employs TRBV4-3 and TRBJ1-2, with D unclear. The CDR3 runs to 16 residues. V was trimmed by 0 bases and J by 0 bases, leaving 11 bases between them. Per germline, CDR1 LGHNA and CDR2 YSLEER. The CDR3 DNA sequence: TGCGCCAGCAGCCAAGACCCACGTCAGGCTAACTATGGCTACACCTTC. It yields the protein CASSQDPRQANYGYTF.

The chain carries TRBV12-3 or TRBV12-4 and TRBJ1-5; D unresolved. The ends were cut back, 7 bases at V and 4 bases at J, with 14 bases in the middle. This CDR3 comprises 14 residues. This CDR3 reads CASTADGKNQPQHF. The CDR3 DNA reads TGTGCCAGCACCGCGGATGGGAAAAATCAGCCCCAGCATTTT.

This clonotype was counted a few times. The gene calls are TRBV12-3 or TRBV12-4 and TRBJ2-3, with a weak D call TRBD2 (6 bases). Deletions cut 3 bases from V and 6 bases from J, with 13 bases between. This CDR3 contains 14 residues. The CDR3 nucleotides are TGTGCCAGCAGTTTTGGAGGGGAGAGGGATACGCAGTATTTT. This gives the protein CASSFGGERDTQYF.

The chain combines TRBV20-1 with TRBJ2-4, with D perhaps matching TRBD1 (5 bases). Near its end, the DNA agrees better with TRBJ2-7, so the J call may be wrong. CDR3 length: 9 amino acids. The germline V gene encodes CDR1 DFQATT and CDR2 SNEGSKA (reference sequence). The CDR3 sequence: CSGGHEQYF. The CDR3 DNA is TGCAGTGGGGGCCACGAGCAGTACTTC.

The V and J genes are TRBV3-1 and TRBJ2-4; 8 bases agree with TRBD2. CDR3 length: 18 residues. CDR1 is LGHDT and CDR2 is YNNKEL in the germline V gene (reference sequence). V trimming: 3 bases; J trimming: 0 bases; junction bases outside the gene matches: 10. CDR3 DNA: TGTGCCAGCAGCCATAGTCTTAGCGGGGCGCAAGCCAAAAACATTCAGTACTTC. This encodes CASSHSLSGAQAKNIQYF.

There are a few counts of this clonotype. The V call is TRBV5-1, the J call TRBJ2-3; D is unclear. Trimming took 4 bases from V and 0 from J, leaving 9 bases between them. Germline CDR1 is SGHRS and CDR2 is YFSETQ. This CDR3 region has 14 residues. Here the CDR3 DNA reads TGCGCCAGCAGCCCCAGAGCTAGCACAGATACGCAGTATTTT. Protein product: CASSPRASTDTQYF. The full variable domain, with the rest looked up from reference TRBV5-1 and TRBJ2-3, is KAGVTQTPRYLIKTRGQQVTLSCSPISGHRSVSWYQQTPGQGLQFLFEYFSETQRNKGNFPGRFSGRQFSNSRSEMNVSTLELGDSALYLCASSPRASTDTQYFGPGTRLTVL.

The rearrangement links TRBV6-2 or TRBV6-3 to TRBJ2-1; 14 bases fit TRBD2. V shed 6 bases and J 15 bases; nucleotides not matched to a gene: 13. CDR1 is MNHEY, CDR2 SVGEGT, per germline. The CDR3 totals 15 residues. Here the CDR3 DNA reads TGTGCCAGCAGCCCCGGGACTAGCGGGGGCTTGGGTCGGTTCTTC. Encoded protein: CASSPGTSGGLGRFF.